Shown below are 22 T cell receptor beta chains from a single sample sequenced in a study of T cell responses to AZD1222 COVID-19 vaccine (dated by TCRdb to the early 2020s). Per the publication, the time point label means: about 28 days (+/-7) after the second vaccine dose. The method behind the library was the immunoSEQ multiplex PCR assay. TCRdb obtained this table from immuneACCESS and retained in-frame rearrangements with V and J assigned. These tables miss some clones; where compared with another copy, unresolved V genes account for less than half of the shortfall, and the remainder is unexplained. This sample lists 250,000 to 300,000 clones; 94% were detected once. The ten largest clonotypes hold roughly 0.6% of the sample. This material consisted of peripheral blood, taken 28 days after the second AZD1222 dose. The receptors originated from an adult who received the AZD1222 COVID-19 vaccine.

This sequence joins TRBV5-4 and TRBJ2-7; 7 bases are shared with TRBD1. The CDR3 spans 12 residues. The V and J ends lost 4 bases and 4 bases, in that order; junction bases with no gene match: 2. Per germline, CDR1 SGHNT and CDR2 YYREEE (reference sequence). The CDR3 is CASSRTGYEQYF. CDR3 coding DNA: TGTGCCAGCAGCCGGACAGGTTACGAGCAGTACTTC.

The chain employs TRBV6-5 and TRBJ2-7; D might be TRBD1 (7 bases). The CDR3 has 11 residues. Trimming shortened V by 11 bases and J by 6 bases, and 14 bases separated the two germline ends. Per germline, CDR1 MNHEY and CDR2 SVGAGI. CDR3 sequence: CASRQGGEQYF. CDR3 bases: TGTGCCTCTAGACAGGGAGGCGAGCAGTACTTC.

The chain links TRBV15 to TRBJ2-4; D gene unclear. This CDR3 region has 12 residues. Germline values: CDR1 LNHNV, CDR2 YYDKDF (reference sequence). V lost 5 bases to trimming and J lost 9 bases, with 11 bases between them. The CDR3 region is CATSGLRGIQYF. The CDR3 DNA follows: TGTGCCACCAGCGGTTTGCGAGGCATTCAGTACTTC.

This chain connects TRBV24-1 to TRBJ2-6, with no clear D. V dropped 7 bases and J dropped 0 bases, with 9 bases sitting between them. Per germline, CDR1 KGHDR and CDR2 SFDVKD. CDR3 length: 15 amino acids. For the CDR3, the DNA is TGTGCCACCAGGCGACTTGGCTCTGGGGCCAACGTCCTGACTTTC. Its translation: CATRRLGSGANVLTF.

This chain's CDR3 is CASMGFQETQYF. CDR3 nucleotides: TGTGCCAGCATGGGATTCCAAGAGACCCAGTACTTC. J is TRBJ2-5 and V is TRBV28; D ambiguous. Germline V gene data show CDR1 as MDHEN and CDR2 as SYDVKM. V lost 7 bases, J lost 1 base, and 7 bases lay in between. CDR3 length: 12 amino acids.

The chain joins TRBV6-4 to TRBJ1-5, with 7 bases identical to TRBD1. The V and J ends lost 7 bases and 4 bases, in that order; junction bases with no gene match: 22. CDR1 MRHNA and CDR2 SNTAGT come from the germline V gene. The CDR3 contains 19 residues. Here the CDR3 reads CASTSTGNRGFRHNQPQHF. In nucleotides, the CDR3 is TGTGCCAGCACCTCCACCGGGAACAGGGGATTCAGGCATAATCAGCCCCAGCATTTT.

The chain recombines TRBV7-3 with TRBJ2-1; no firm D call. Germline V CDR1 and CDR2: SGHTA, FQGTGA. This CDR3 contains 13 residues. Trimming shortened V by 1 base and J by 5 bases, and 6 bases separated the two germline ends. This CDR3 is CASSLRNDNEQFF. The CDR3 DNA is TGTGCCAGCAGCTTAAGAAACGACAATGAGCAGTTCTTC.

The V gene is TRBV7-9, the J gene TRBJ1-3; D possibly corresponds to TRBD1 (6 bases). CDR1 and CDR2 from the germline V gene are SEHNR and FQNEAQ (reference sequence). V was shortened by 6 bases and J by 2 bases, with 17 bases between the two germline ends. The CDR3 spans 16 residues. As DNA, the CDR3 is TGTGCCAGCAGTATTAGAGGGGGGTCGACTGGAAACACCATATATTTT. Protein product: CASSIRGGSTGNTIYF.

The chain uses TRBV30 and TRBJ2-7; D is uncertain. Deletions cut 3 bases from V and 2 bases from J, with 8 bases between. Looked up from germline, CDR1 is GTSNPN and CDR2 is SVGIG (reference sequence). This CDR3 region has 12 residues. CDR3 in DNA: TGTGCCTGGAGAGGCAGGACCTACGAGCAGTACTTC. It yields the protein CAWRGRTYEQYF. The complete variable domain, with remaining parts taken from reference TRBV30 and TRBJ2-7, reads SQTIHQWPATLVQPVGSPLSLECTVEGTSNPNLYWYRQAAGRGLQLLFYSVGIGQISSEVPQNLSASRPQDRQFILSSKKLLLSDSGFYLCAWRGRTYEQYFGPGTRLTVT.

This clone came up a few times. The V call is TRBV7-9, the J call TRBJ1-4; maybe TRBD1 (5 bases). This CDR3 region has 15 residues. Germline CDR1 SEHNR, CDR2 FQNEAQ (reference sequence). Trimming pared 5 bases from V and 7 bases from J, leaving 17 bases between. The CDR3 spells CASSPWVRGTEKLFF. The CDR3 DNA sequence: TGTGCCAGCAGCCCCTGGGTACGAGGGACTGAAAAACTGTTTTTT.

This chain links TRBV19 with TRBJ2-2, with 8 bases aligning to TRBD1. This CDR3 is 14 amino acids long. Trimming took 1 base from V and 5 from J; bases not matched to a gene: 0. From germline, CDR1 is LNHDA and CDR2 SQIVND (reference sequence). CDR3 residues: CASSIGTGTGELFF. The CDR3 region has the DNA TGTGCCAGTAGTATAGGGACAGGGACCGGGGAGCTGTTTTTT.

V gene TRBV27 combines with J gene TRBJ1-2; TRBD1 matches at 8 bases. The CDR3 contains 15 residues. The ends lost 2 bases at V and 4 bases at J; junction bases unmatched: 6. Per the germline V gene, CDR1 is MNHEY and CDR2 is SMNVEV (reference sequence). Written as DNA, the CDR3 is TGTGCCAGCAGTTTAGCGGCCGGGACAGGCTATGGCTACACCTTC. Residues: CASSLAAGTGYGYTF.

This clone was observed a single time. The rearrangement links TRBV27 to TRBJ1-2, with unresolved D. Trimming left V 2 bases short and J 3 bases short, with 7 bases between. Germline CDR1 MNHEY, CDR2 SMNVEV (reference sequence). The length of the CDR3 is 13 residues. Written as DNA, the CDR3 is TGTGCCAGCAGTTTAGGGCAGGACTATGGCTACACCTTC. Translating gives CASSLGQDYGYTF.

The CDR3 sequence: CASSRHNSGNTIYF. The DNA for the CDR3 is TGTGCCAGCAGCCGTCACAACTCTGGAAACACCATATATTTT. The chain is built from TRBV7-9 and TRBJ1-3; no firm D call. V was trimmed by 5 bases and J by 0 bases, leaving 8 bases between them. Germline V gene sequence: CDR1 SEHNR, CDR2 FQNEAQ (reference sequence). This CDR3 contains 14 residues.

This chain uses TRBV28 with TRBJ1-1, with 8 bases identical to TRBD1. The CDR3 length is 16 residues. Germline V CDR1 and CDR2: MDHEN, SYDVKM. Trimming removed 6 bases from V and 1 base from J; junction bases left unmatched: 10. CDR3 sequence (DNA): TGTGCCAGCAGCCTCGGGCAGGGGGCGGGGAACACTGAAGCTTTCTTT. Its protein is CASSLGQGAGNTEAFF.

The genes are TRBV10-1 and TRBJ1-1; 7 bases agree with TRBD1. This CDR3 spans 15 amino acids. V was pared by 3 bases and J by 2 bases, with 6 bases of the junction left unmatched. Germline CDR1 is WNHNN and CDR2 is SYGVQD (reference sequence). In DNA, the CDR3 is TGCGCCAGCAGTGAACGACAGGGCGACAACACTGAAGCTTTCTTT. Translation gives CASSERQGDNTEAFF.

The J gene is TRBJ1-5, the V gene TRBV28; D is possibly TRBD1 (6 bases). Germline V CDR1 and CDR2: MDHEN, SYDVKM. The CDR3 contains 13 residues. Trimming shortened V by 5 bases and J by 6 bases, and 11 bases separated the two germline ends. CDR3 amino acids: CASSTQGTQPQHF. DNA of the CDR3: TGTGCCAGCAGTACACAGGGTACTCAGCCCCAGCATTTT.

The chain employs TRBV5-1 and TRBJ2-6, with 8 bases identical to TRBD2. CDR3 size: 16 residues. Germline V gives CDR1 SGHRS, CDR2 YFSETQ. J was trimmed by 1 base and V by 1 base; bases with no gene match: 1. The CDR3 bases are TGCGCCAGCAGCTTGTCTAGCGGGTCTGGGGCCAACGTCCTGACTTTC. Amino acids: CASSLSSGSGANVLTF.

The chain employs TRBV5-1 and TRBJ2-7; weak D call: TRBD2 (6 bases). The germline V gene encodes CDR1 SGHRS and CDR2 YFSETQ. V was pared by 0 bases and J by 6 bases, with 22 bases between. CDR3 length equals 17 residues. Here the CDR3 DNA reads TGCGCCAGCAGCTTGGCGTCGGGCAGGACTAAGTTTCGCGAGCAGTACTTC. It translates to CASSLASGRTKFREQYF.

V gene TRBV3-1 (or the pseudogene TRBV3-2) combines with J gene TRBJ2-4; no clear D gene. V lost 5 bases and J 2 bases, leaving 7 bases between the germline ends. The germline V gene has CDR1 LGHDT and CDR2 YNNKEL (reference sequence). This CDR3 spans 13 amino acids. CDR3 sequence: CASSSRTKNIQYF. The DNA of the CDR3 is TGTGCCAGCAGCTCGAGGACCAAAAACATTCAGTACTTC.

This chain uses TRBV19 with TRBJ2-7, with TRBD2 as a possible D gene (5 bases). V lost 4 bases and J lost 3, with 16 bases in between. The CDR3 length is 15 residues. CDR1 and CDR2 (germline): LNHDA, SQIVND (reference sequence). DNA for the CDR3: TGTGCCAGTAGTAAGGGAGTGTCAGGATTCTACGAGCAGTACTTC. Protein sequence: CASSKGVSGFYEQYF.

This clone was counted between two and nine times. The chain combines TRBV6-2 or TRBV6-3 with TRBJ2-7; no clear D. This CDR3 contains 14 residues. Germline CDR1 reads MNHEY; CDR2 reads SVGEGT. Trimming cost V 4 bases and J 0 bases, with 10 bases left between them. CDR3 bases: TGTGCCAGCAGTTCGGTAGTTGGCTCCTACGAGCAGTACTTC. This sequence encodes CASSSVVGSYEQYF.